Sequencing of this TCR beta chain was carried out in a study of cytomegalovirus exposure and HLA in healthy donors. As concerns this clone: What it binds is not known.

Study results and caveats: The authors enumerated over 150 TCR beta chains as linked to cytomegalovirus. The classifier reportedly diagnosed cytomegalovirus status with high specificity and sensitivity. It was confirmed in vitro that a few of the CMV-associated chains were specific for CMV antigens.

Trimming at V came to 4 bases and at J to 5 bases, leaving 4 bases not matched to a gene. The length of the CDR3 is 12 residues. Germline V gene lookup returns CDR1 SQVTM and CDR2 ANQGSEA. The donors were part of the roughly 120-subject validation cohort, which stood apart from the approximately 640-subject first cohort. Profiling relied on immunoSEQ multiplex PCR, and the TCRdb table lists in-frame clones only, not all of them. The sample lists about 120,000 clones, more than 75% occurring once. The chain couples TRBV29-1 to TRBJ2-5; 7 bases map to TRBD1. Sequenced: PBMCs. The origin of this receptor is a woman between 18 and 30 years old in good health and CMV-seropositive. DNA for the CDR3: TGCAGCGTTGTGGGACAGACGGAGACCCAGTACTTC. Its translation is CSVVGQTETQYF.